Here is one T cell receptor beta chain with its context. These data belong to a study of T cell changes during pregnancy in multiple sclerosis. Profiling relied on immunoSEQ multiplex PCR, and the TCRdb table lists in-frame clones only, not all of them. The repertoire includes 75,000 to 95,000 clones, 94% of them detected once, and approximately 0.15% sits in the top ten. This TCR came from a female donor with multiple sclerosis, enrolled in a pregnancy study. The sequencing used CD4+ T cells from peripheral blood mononuclear cells, collected after pregnancy.

As DNA, the CDR3 is TGTGCCAGTAGTAGGACAGGGTTTTTTCAGGACGAGCAGTACTTC. It codes for CASSRTGFFQDEQYF. The gene calls are TRBV19 and TRBJ2-7; 8 bases agree with TRBD1. V shed 4 bases and J 5 bases; nucleotides not matched to a gene: 10. Germline V gives CDR1 LNHDA, CDR2 SQIVND (reference sequence). The CDR3 sequence is 15 residues long. Full variable domain (remainder filled in from reference TRBV19 and TRBJ2-7): DGGITQSPKYLFRKEGQNVTLSCEQNLNHDAMYWYRQDPGQGLRLIYYSQIVNDFQKGDIAEGYSVSREKKESFPLTVTSAQKNPTAFYLCASSRTGFFQDEQYFGPGTRLTVT.